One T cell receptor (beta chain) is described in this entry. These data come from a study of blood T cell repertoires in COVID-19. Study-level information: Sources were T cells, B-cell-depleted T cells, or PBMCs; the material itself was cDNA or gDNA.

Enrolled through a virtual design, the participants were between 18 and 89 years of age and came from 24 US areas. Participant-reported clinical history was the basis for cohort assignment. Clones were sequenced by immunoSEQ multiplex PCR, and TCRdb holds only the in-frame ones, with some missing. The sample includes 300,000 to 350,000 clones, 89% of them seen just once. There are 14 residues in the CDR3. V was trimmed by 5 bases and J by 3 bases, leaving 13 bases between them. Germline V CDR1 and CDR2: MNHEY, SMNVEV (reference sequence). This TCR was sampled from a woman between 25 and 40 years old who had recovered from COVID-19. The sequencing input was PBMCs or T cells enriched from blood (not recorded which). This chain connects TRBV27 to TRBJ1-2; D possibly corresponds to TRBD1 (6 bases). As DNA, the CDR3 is TGTGCCAGCAGTCCCAGGACAGTCCACTATGGCTACACCTTC. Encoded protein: CASSPRTVHYGYTF.